This T cell receptor beta chain comes out of a study of cytomegalovirus exposure and HLA in healthy donors. At the time of sampling, donors were nominally healthy, though unrecorded immune exposures were likely. Study observations and caveats: The authors listed approximately 160 TCR beta chains as cytomegalovirus-associated. Among the sequence variants, a highly shared cluster was likely an artifact of sequencing. Common viral pathogens seemed, in a later analysis, to connect with several of the most significant clusters.

This clone was found once. Antigen unknown. Losses at the gene ends were 3 bases for V and 0 bases for J; bases not matched to a gene: 1. Germline V gene sequence: CDR1 SEHNR, CDR2 FQNEAQ (reference sequence). The CDR3 extends over 16 amino acids. PCR involved 60 Vbeta and 13 Jbeta primers. Generated by immunoSEQ multiplex PCR, the TCRdb table keeps only in-frame clones and is missing some. The repertoire has approximately 130,000 clones, around 80% of them found once; the top ten carry approximately 4%. The clonotype originates from a woman in her forties in good health and CMV-seronegative. V gene TRBV7-9 combines with J gene TRBJ2-2, with TRBD2 matching over 10 bases. Sequencing used PBMCs. CDR3 sequence reads: CASSFSGGPNTGELFF. Here the CDR3 DNA reads TGTGCCAGCAGCTTTAGCGGGGGGCCGAACACCGGGGAGCTGTTTTTT.